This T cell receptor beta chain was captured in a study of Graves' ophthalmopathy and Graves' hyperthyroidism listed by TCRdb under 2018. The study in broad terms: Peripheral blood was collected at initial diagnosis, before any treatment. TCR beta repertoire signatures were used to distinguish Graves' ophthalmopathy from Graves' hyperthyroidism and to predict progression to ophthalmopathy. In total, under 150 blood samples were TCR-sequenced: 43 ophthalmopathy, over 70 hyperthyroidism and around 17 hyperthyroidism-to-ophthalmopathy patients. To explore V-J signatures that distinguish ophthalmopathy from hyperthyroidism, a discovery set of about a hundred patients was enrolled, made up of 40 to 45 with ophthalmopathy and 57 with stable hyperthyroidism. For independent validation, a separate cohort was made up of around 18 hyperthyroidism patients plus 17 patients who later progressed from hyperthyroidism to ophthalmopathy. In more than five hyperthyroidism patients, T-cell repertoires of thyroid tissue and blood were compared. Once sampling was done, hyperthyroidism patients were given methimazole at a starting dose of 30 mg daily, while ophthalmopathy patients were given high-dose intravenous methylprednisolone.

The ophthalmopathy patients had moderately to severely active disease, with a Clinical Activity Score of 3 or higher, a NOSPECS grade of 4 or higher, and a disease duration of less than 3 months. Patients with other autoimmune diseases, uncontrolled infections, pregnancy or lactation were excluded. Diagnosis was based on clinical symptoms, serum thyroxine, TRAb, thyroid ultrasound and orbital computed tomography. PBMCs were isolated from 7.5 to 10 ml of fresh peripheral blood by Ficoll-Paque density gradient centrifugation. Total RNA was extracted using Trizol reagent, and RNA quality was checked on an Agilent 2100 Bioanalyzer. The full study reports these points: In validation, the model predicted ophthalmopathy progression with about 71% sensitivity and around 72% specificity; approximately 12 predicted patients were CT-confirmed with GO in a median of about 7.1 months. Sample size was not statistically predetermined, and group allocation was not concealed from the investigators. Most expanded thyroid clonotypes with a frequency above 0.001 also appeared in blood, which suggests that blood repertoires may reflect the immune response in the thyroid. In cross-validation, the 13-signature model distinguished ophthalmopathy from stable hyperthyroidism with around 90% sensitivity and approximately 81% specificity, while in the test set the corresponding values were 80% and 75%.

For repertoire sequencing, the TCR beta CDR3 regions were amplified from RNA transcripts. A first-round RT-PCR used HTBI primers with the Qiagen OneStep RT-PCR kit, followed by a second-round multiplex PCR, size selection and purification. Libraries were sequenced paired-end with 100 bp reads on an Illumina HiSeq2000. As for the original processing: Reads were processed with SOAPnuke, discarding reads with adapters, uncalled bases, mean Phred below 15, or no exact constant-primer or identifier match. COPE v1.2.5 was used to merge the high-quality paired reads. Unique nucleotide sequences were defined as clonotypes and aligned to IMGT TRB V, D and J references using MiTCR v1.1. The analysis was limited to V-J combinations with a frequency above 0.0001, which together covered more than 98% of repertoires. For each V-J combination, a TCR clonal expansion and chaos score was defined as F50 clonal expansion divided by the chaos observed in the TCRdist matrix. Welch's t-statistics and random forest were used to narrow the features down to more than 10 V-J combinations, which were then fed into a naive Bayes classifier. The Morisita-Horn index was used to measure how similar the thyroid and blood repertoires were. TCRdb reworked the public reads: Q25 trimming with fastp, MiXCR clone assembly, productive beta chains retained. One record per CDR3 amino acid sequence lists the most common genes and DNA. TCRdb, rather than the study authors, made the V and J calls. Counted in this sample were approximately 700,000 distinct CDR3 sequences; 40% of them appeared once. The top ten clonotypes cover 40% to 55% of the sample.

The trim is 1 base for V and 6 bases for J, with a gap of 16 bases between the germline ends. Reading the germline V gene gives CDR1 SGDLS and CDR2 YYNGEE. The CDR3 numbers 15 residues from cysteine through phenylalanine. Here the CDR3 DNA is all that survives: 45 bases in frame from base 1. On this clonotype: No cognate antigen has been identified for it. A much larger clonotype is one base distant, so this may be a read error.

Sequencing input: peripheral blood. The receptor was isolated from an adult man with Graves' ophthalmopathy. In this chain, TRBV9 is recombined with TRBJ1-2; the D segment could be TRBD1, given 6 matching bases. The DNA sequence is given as TGTGCCAGCAGCGTATCCGATACCCAGGGGAATGGCTACACCTTC. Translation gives CASSVSDTQGNGYTF.